Below, 4 T cell receptor beta chains from the same sample are listed, as sequenced in a study of CD8+CD57+ T cells in acquired aplastic anemia. The template for TCR beta VDJ and CDR3 sequence profiling was genomic DNA. One entry per CDR3 protein, called by TCRdb with MiXCR from the reads. Of about 220,000 distinct CDR3 sequences in the sample, roughly 33% are singletons; the top ten hold approximately 1.2%. The sample was sorted CD4+, CD8+, or CD8+CD57+ T cells (not recorded which) from PBMCs. These receptor sequences come from a human donor in good health, serving as a control.

J is TRBJ2-2 and V is TRBV29-1, with D maybe TRBD1 (6 bases). The CDR3 spans 12 residues. The ends were cut back, 3 bases at V and 9 bases at J, with 11 bases in the middle. Germline V gene lookup returns CDR1 SQVTM and CDR2 ANQGSEA. CDR3: CSVDDGDRELFF. The DNA for the CDR3 is TGCAGCGTTGACGATGGGGACAGGGAGCTGTTTTTT.

This clonotype was seen ten or more times. This chain connects TRBV12-3 or TRBV12-4 to TRBJ2-7; no clear D. V was cut by 6 bases and J by 3 bases, with 6 bases left in between. CDR3 length: 11 amino acids. The CDR3 loop is CASSHDYEQYF. The CDR3 nucleotides are TGTGCCAGCAGCCACGACTACGAGCAGTACTTC.

This clonotype has at least ten counts. The gene calls are TRBV20-1 and TRBJ2-3; 8 nucleotides match TRBD2. Germline V gene sequence: CDR1 DFQATT, CDR2 SNEGSKA (reference sequence). The V gene end was trimmed by 5 bases and the J gene end by 3 bases; junction bases not matched to a gene: 7. This CDR3 spans 14 amino acids. CDR3 DNA: TGCAGTGCTCACGGGACTAGTCGGACAGATACGCAGTATTTT. Protein product: CSAHGTSRTDTQYF.

This clonotype was picked up many times. The rearrangement joins TRBV2 to TRBJ2-5; D is unclear. The CDR3 has 14 amino acids. The V end lost 1 base, the J end lost 7 bases, and 13 bases lay between the germline ends. Germline V gene lookup returns CDR1 SNHLY and CDR2 FYNNEI. The CDR3 DNA reads as TGTGCCAGCAGTGAAGTAGGAAGCCTAGGGACCCAGTACTTC. Translated, it gives CASSEVGSLGTQYF. The variable domain in full, with the rest retrieved from reference TRBV2 and TRBJ2-5, is EPEVTQTPSHQVTQMGQEVILRCVPISNHLYFYWYRQILGQKVEFLVSFYNNEISEKSEIFDDQFSVERPDGSNFTLKIRSTKLEDSAMYFCASSEVGSLGTQYFGPGTRLLVL.